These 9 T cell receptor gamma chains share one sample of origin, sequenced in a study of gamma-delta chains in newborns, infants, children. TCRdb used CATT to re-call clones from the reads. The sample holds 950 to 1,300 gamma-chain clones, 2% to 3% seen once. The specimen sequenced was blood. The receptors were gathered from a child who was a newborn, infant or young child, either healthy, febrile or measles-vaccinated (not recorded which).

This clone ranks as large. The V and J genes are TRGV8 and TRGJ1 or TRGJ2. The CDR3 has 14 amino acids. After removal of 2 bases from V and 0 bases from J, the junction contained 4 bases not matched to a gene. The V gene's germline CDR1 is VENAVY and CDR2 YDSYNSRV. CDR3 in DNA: TGTGCCACCTGGGATACCCCGAATTATTATAAGAAACTCTTT. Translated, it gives CATWDTPNYYKKLF.

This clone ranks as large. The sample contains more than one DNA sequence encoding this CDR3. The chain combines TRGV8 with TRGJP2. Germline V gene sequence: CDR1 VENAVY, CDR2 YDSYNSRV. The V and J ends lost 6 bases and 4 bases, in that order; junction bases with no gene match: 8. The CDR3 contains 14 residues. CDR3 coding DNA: TGTGCCACCTGGCCTTTGCATAGTGATTGGATCAAGACGTTT. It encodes CATWPLHSDWIKTF.

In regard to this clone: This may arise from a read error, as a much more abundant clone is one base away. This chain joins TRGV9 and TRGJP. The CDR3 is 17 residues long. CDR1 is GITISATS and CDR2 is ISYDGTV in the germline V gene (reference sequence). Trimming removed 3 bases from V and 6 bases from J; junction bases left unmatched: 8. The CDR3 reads CALWEKRRELGKKIKVF. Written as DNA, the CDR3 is TGTGCCTTGTGGGAGAAAAGGCGAGAGTTGGGCAAAAAAATCAAGGTATTT.

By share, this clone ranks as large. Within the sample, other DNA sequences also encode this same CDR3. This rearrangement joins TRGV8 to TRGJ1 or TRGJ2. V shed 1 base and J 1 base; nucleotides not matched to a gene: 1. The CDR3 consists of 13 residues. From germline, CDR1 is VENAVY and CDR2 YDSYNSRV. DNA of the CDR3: TGTGCCACCTGGGATAGAAATTATTATAAGAAACTCTTT. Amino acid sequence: CATWDRNYYKKLF.

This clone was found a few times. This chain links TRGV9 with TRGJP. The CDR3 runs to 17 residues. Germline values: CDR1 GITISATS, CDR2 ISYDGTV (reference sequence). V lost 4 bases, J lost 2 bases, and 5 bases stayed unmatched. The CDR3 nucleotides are TGTGCCTTGTGGGACGACCGGCAAGAGTTGGGCAAAAAAATCAAGGTATTT. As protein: CALWDDRQELGKKIKVF.

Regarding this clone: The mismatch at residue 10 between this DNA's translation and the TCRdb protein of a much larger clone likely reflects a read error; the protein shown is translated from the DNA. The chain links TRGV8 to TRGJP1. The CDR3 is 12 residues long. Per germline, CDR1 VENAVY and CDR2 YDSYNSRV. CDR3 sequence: CATWDTGWFEIF. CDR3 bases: TGTGCCACCTGGGACACTGGTTGGTTCGAGATATTT.

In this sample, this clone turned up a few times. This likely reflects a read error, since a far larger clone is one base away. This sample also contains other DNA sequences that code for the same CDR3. Here the CDR3 reads CALWELGKKIKVF. DNA for the CDR3: TGTGCCTTGTGGGAGTTGGGCAAAAAAATCAAGGTGTTT. The gene calls are TRGV9 and TRGJP. Germline CDR1 GITISATS, CDR2 ISYDGTV (reference sequence). The CDR3 is 13 amino acids.

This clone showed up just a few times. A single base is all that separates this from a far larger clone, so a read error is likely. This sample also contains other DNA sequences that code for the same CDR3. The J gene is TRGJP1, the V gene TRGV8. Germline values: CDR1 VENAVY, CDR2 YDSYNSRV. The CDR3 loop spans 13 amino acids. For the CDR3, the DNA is TGTGCCACCTGGGATACCACCGGTTGGTTCAAGATATTT. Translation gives CATWDTTGWFKIF.

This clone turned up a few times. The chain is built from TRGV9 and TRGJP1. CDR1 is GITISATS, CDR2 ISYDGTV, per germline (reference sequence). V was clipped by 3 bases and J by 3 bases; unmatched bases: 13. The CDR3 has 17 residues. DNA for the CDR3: TGTGCCTTGTGGGAGAGTATAGTGGGGGCCACTGGTTGGTTCAAGATATTT. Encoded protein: CALWESIVGATGWFKIF.